This is a list of T cell receptor beta chains from one sample in a study of beta chain features in type 1 diabetes. Here immunoSEQ multiplex PCR was the method, and the copy in TCRdb shows in-frame clones only, minus some. This table holds 300,000 to 400,000 clones, 10% to 15% found once. Sequences were obtained from naive CD4+ T cells from blood. These receptors all stem from a man younger than 30 in good health. Each CDR3 is given with its conserved first and last residue.

j_call,v_call,cdr3_length,cdr3_aa
TRBJ2-3,TRBV7-3,16,CASSYYGTGEPPTQYF
TRBJ2-3,TRBV2,11,CASSEAAARYF
TRBJ1-2,TRBV9,14,CASSTPGQGYGYTF
TRBJ2-7,TRBV4-1,15,CASSHPTWGVYEQYF
TRBJ2-1,TRBV30,13,CAWTGTTYNEQFF
TRBJ2-7,TRBV27,15,CASSLLAGGRGEQYF
TRBJ2-7,TRBV7-3,13,CASSLTGEYEQYF
TRBJ1-4,TRBV2,16,CASRGAIRAGVEKLFF
TRBJ2-7,TRBV7-2,14,CASSLVVSLYEQYF
TRBJ2-2,TRBV7-3,15,CASSFSGQSTGELFF
TRBJ2-1,TRBV9,14,CASSTRAGYNEQFF
TRBJ1-1,TRBV28,14,CASSLGGVGTEAFF
TRBJ2-7,TRBV7-2,15,CASSFRDRSIYEQYF
TRBJ1-3,TRBV5-8,15,CASSVDRGPGNTIYF
TRBJ2-1,TRBV6-5,11,CASSYKEEQFF
TRBJ1-2,TRBV19,12,CASLRGSNGYTF
TRBJ1-1,TRBV28,16,CASSSPHEGLNTEAFF
TRBJ2-1,TRBV5-1,12,CASSRGVDEQFF
TRBJ2-1,TRBV5-1,16,CASIGQGLAGGNEQFF
TRBJ2-3,TRBV7-2,15,CASSLVASPTDTQYF
TRBJ2-2,TRBV7-3,14,CASRLAGGTGELFF
TRBJ2-1,TRBV30,16,CAWGSVYAGGYRRLFF
TRBJ2-1,TRBV10-3,12,CAISGTGGEQFF
TRBJ2-1,TRBV30,17,CAWIVLYAGGGYNEQFF
TRBJ2-1,TRBV7-2,17,CASRSPGQGRSYNEQFF
TRBJ2-3,TRBV19,16,CASSTRAHWGTDTQYF
TRBJ2-3,TRBV28,12,CASSLPRGPQYF
TRBJ2-2,TRBV7-6,13,CASSLRPAGELFF
TRBJ2-7,TRBV7-3,15,CASSPRPGRRYEQYF
TRBJ2-1,TRBV28,15,CASTPPGTGFNEQFF
TRBJ2-1,TRBV4-3,17,CASSQVPGGTVNNEQFF
TRBJ2-1,TRBV15,14,CATSQRTGYNEQFF
TRBJ2-5,TRBV5-1,15,CASSSRGTGGETQYF
TRBJ2-5,TRBV7-8,15,CASSLARLDVREQYF
TRBJ1-1,TRBV6-5,14,CASSPQGADTEAFF
TRBJ1-1,TRBV7-2,14,CASSLGPGGTEAFF
TRBJ1-3,TRBV30,15,CAWTYLTGTGNTIYF
TRBJ1-6,TRBV19,13,CASTRDRGSPLHF
TRBJ1-2,TRBV7-9,12,CASTPHGYGYTF
TRBJ2-1,TRBV21-1,17,CASSTRLAGAANGEQFF
TRBJ1-1,TRBV30,15,CAWINPGTGPTEAFF
TRBJ1-4,TRBV28,14,CASSHRVRNEKLFF
TRBJ2-7,TRBV30,13,CAWRGLAGYEQYF
TRBJ1-1,TRBV9,15,CASSPSPDTNTEAFF
TRBJ1-1,TRBV4-2,15,CASSQDREERTEAFF
TRBJ2-7,TRBV10-3,15,CAISERTSGTYEQYF
TRBJ1-5,TRBV6-5,15,CASSYSSGGNQPQHF
TRBJ1-1,TRBV30,11,CAWNRGPEAFF
TRBJ2-5,TRBV5-1,14,CASRDSGIQETQYF
TRBJ2-5,TRBV14,15,CASSRLADAGETQYF
TRBJ1-2,TRBV7-2,17,CASSLDMGQGPNYGYTF
TRBJ2-1,TRBV18,15,CASSPTADRNNEQFF
TRBJ2-3,TRBV28,13,CASRDRYTDTQYF
TRBJ1-5,TRBV30,15,CAWSAGGNSNQPQHF
TRBJ1-2,TRBV7-2,14,CASRISREGYGYTF
TRBJ2-1,TRBV19,15,CASSSDRGGGNEQFF
TRBJ2-7,TRBV6-5,16,CASSYSITRRGYEQYF